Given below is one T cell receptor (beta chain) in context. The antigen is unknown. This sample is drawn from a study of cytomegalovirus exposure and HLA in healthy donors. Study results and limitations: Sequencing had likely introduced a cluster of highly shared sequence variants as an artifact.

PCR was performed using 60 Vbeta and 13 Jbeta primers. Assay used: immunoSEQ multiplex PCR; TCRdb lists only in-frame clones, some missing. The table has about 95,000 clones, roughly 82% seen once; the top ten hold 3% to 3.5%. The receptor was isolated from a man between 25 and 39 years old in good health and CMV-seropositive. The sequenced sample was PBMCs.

In nucleotides, the CDR3 is TGTGCCACCAGAGGGGGCGCGGGAAATTCACCCCTCCACTTT. It encodes CATRGGAGNSPLHF. V and J are TRBV6-5 and TRBJ1-6, with TRBD1 matching 7 bases. Germline V gives CDR1 MNHEY, CDR2 SVGAGI. Trimming took 10 bases from V and 7 from J; bases not matched to a gene: 10. The CDR3 runs to 14 residues.